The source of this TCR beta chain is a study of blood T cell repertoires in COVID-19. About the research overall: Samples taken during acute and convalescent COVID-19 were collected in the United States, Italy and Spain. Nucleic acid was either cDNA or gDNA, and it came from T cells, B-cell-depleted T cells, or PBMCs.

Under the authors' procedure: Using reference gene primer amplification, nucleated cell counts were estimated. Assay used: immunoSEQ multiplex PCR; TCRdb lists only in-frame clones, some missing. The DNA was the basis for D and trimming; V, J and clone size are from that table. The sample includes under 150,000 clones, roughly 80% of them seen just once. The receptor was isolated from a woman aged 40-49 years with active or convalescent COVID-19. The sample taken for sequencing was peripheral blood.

CDR3 coding DNA: TGCGCCAGCAGCCAACCTTCTAGGGGCGCGGAGACCCAGTACTTC. It encodes CASSQPSRGAETQYF. The gene calls are TRBV4-1 and TRBJ2-5, with a possible D match to TRBD1 (5 bases). Germline CDR1 reads MGHRA; CDR2 reads YSYEKL. The CDR3 length is 15 residues. V lost 2 bases and J 5 bases, leaving 15 bases between the germline ends.